This T cell receptor (beta chain) appears in the sequencing data of a study of Graves' ophthalmopathy and Graves' hyperthyroidism. Regarding the study as a whole: A 13-signature model separated ophthalmopathy from stable hyperthyroidism, reaching roughly 85% sensitivity and around 83% specificity cross-validated.

Concerning this clonotype itself: No antigen is known for it.

Presentation of ophthalmopathy in the donors involved moderate-to-severe activity, CAS ≥3, NOSPECS ≥4 and a duration under 3 months. The authors amplified TCR beta CDR3 regions from RNA transcripts. The first-round RT-PCR employed HTBI primers together with the Qiagen OneStep RT-PCR kit. A multiplex PCR was then performed as the second round. TCRdb analysed the multiplex PCR reads with MiXCR anew, one entry per CDR3 protein. The sample contains about 740,000 distinct CDR3 sequences, 40% of which appear only once. The CDR3 loop spans 11 amino acids. Germline-derived CDR1 and CDR2 are SQVTM and ANQGSEA. V was pared by 4 bases and J by 10 bases, with 5 bases of the junction left unmatched.

Sequenced: peripheral blood. The sequence came from an adult man with Graves' ophthalmopathy. V gene TRBV29-1 combines with J gene TRBJ1-1, with 8 bases fitting TRBD1. The CDR3 sequence: CSVAGQGRAFF. The CDR3 bases are TGCAGCGTTGCCGGACAGGGTAGAGCTTTCTTT.